These T cell receptor beta chains were read from a single sample in a study of shared clonotypes between healthy human individuals. This table comes from immunoSEQ multiplex PCR, and its TCRdb copy is limited to in-frame clones, with some not included. The table shows 330,000 or so clones, with about 73% occurring only once. Input material: memory CD4+ T cells sorted from blood. The receptor source for this set is a man under 40 in good health. Each CDR3 is given with its conserved first and last residue. A D gene is named only where the DNA matches it firmly. Clone size is given for some rows only: seen once, a few or many times, or a class if the clone is expanded.

D gene	V gene	clone size	J gene	CDR3 protein	CDR3 DNA
-	TRBV19	once	TRBJ1-3	CASSRILGTSGNTIYF	TGTGCCAGTAGTCGAATTCTCGGGACCTCTGGAAACACCATATATTTT
-	TRBV27	-	TRBJ1-1	CASSSQGRTEAFF	TGTGCCAGCAGTTCGCAGGGTAGGACTGAAGCTTTCTTT
-	TRBV30	-	TRBJ2-7	CAWSPPDFYEQYF	TGTGCCTGGAGTCCCCCAGACTTCTACGAGCAGTACTTC
TRBD1	TRBV6-5	-	TRBJ1-5	CASSWTGVDQPQHF	TGTGCCAGCAGTTGGACAGGAGTTGATCAGCCCCAGCATTTT
-	TRBV6-5	-	TRBJ1-1	CASSYSPGISNTEAFF	TGTGCCAGCAGTTACTCTCCCGGGATATCGAACACTGAAGCTTTCTTT
TRBD1	TRBV11-2	-	TRBJ2-7	CASRLTDRVSYEQYF	TGTGCCAGCAGATTGACCGACAGGGTCTCCTACGAGCAGTACTTC
-	TRBV6-1	-	TRBJ1-1	CASRLGGRNNEAFF	TGTGCCAGCAGGTTGGGGGGGCGCAATAATGAAGCTTTCTTT
-	TRBV9	-	TRBJ2-5	CASSVAGQETQYF	TGTGCCAGCAGCGTAGCTGGACAAGAGACCCAGTACTTC
-	TRBV4-1	-	TRBJ1-1	CASSQPTENTEAFF	TGCGCCAGCAGCCAACCGACAGAAAACACTGAAGCTTTCTTT
-	TRBV27	-	TRBJ1-1	CASKLISRGWGTEAFF	TGTGCCAGCAAACTTATCTCTAGGGGATGGGGCACTGAAGCTTTCTTT
-	TRBV18	-	TRBJ1-2	CASSPESARGGYGYTF	TGTGCCAGCTCACCGGAGTCGGCTAGGGGAGGTTATGGCTACACCTTC
TRBD2	TRBV4-2	-	TRBJ2-1	CASSQAQFIAGDHNEQFF	TGTGCCAGCAGCCAAGCCCAATTTATAGCGGGAGACCACAATGAGCAGTTCTTC
-	TRBV11-2	-	TRBJ1-5	CASSLSDGRIQHF	TGTGCCAGCAGCCTATCGGACGGTAGGATTCAGCATTTT
TRBD1	TRBV29-1	once	TRBJ2-5	CSVELTGGGGTQYF	TGCAGCGTTGAATTAACAGGGGGCGGTGGGACCCAGTACTTC
-	TRBV5-1	-	TRBJ1-3	CASSLDPGQGNTIYF	TGCGCCAGCAGCTTGGATCCAGGGCAAGGAAACACCATATATTTT
-	TRBV7-8	-	TRBJ2-7	CASSLPGMAVYEQYF	TGTGCCAGCAGCTTACCGGGGATGGCCGTTTACGAGCAGTACTTC
-	TRBV30	-	TRBJ2-7	CALTGRESSYEQYF	TGTGCCCTCACAGGGAGGGAGAGCTCCTACGAGCAGTACTTC
TRBD2	TRBV18	once	TRBJ2-7	CASSPAGGPYEQYF	TGTGCCAGCTCACCAGCGGGAGGGCCCTACGAGCAGTACTTC
-	TRBV4-3	few	TRBJ2-7	CASSQDIESYEQYF	TGCGCCAGCAGCCAAGATATAGAGAGCTACGAGCAGTACTTC